The entry below gives a single T cell receptor beta chain sequence along with its context. Amplification used 60 Vbeta primers and 13 Jbeta primers. The method was immunoSEQ multiplex PCR; TCRdb's version includes in-frame clones alone and lacks a portion of them. There are more than 75,000 clones in the sample; 70% to 75% occur only once, and 6.2% lies in the top ten. Germline assignment: CDR1 SQVTM and CDR2 ANQGSEA. J was trimmed by 7 bases and V by 7 bases; bases with no gene match: 8. The CDR3 spans 13 residues. This record belongs to a study of cytomegalovirus exposure and HLA in healthy donors. The rearrangement links TRBV29-1 to TRBJ2-5; 11 positions agree with TRBD2. This TCR came from a woman aged 45-60 years in good health and CMV-seropositive. The sequenced sample was PBMCs. CDR3 DNA: TGCAGCGGTACTAGCGGGAGAGGGGTGACCCAGTACTTC. This sequence encodes CSGTSGRGVTQYF.